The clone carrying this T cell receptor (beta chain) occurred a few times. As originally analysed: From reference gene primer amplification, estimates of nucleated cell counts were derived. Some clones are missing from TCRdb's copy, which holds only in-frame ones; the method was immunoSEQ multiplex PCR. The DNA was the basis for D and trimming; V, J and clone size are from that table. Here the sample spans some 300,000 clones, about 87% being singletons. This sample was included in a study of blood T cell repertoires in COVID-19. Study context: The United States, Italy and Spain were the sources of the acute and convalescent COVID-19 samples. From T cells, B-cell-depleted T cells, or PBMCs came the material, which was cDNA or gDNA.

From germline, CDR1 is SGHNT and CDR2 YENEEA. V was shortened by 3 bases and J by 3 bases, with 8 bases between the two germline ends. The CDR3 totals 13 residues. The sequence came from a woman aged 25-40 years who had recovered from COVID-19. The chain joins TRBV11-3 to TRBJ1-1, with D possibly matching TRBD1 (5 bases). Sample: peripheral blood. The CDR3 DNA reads TGTGCCAGCAGCTTCGACAGAGACACTGAAGCTTTCTTT. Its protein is CASSFDRDTEAFF.